This TCR beta chain was identified in a study of blood T cell repertoires in COVID-19. About the study: The samples span acute and convalescent COVID-19 from the United States, Italy and Spain.

Per the original data handling: Reference gene primers were amplified, and this amplification served to estimate nucleated cell counts. TCRdb's copy holds only in-frame clones and misses some; the assay was immunoSEQ multiplex PCR. Clone size and the V and J calls come from that table; the DNA yielded D and trimming. The sample yields roughly 150,000 clones, approximately 84% seen once. V gave up 0 bases and J gave up 2 bases; unmatched junction bases: 3. CDR3 length equals 15 residues. CDR1 is SGDLS, CDR2 YYNGEE, per germline. Seattle's enrolled individuals joined amid active infection and were then monitored longitudinally.

The TCR originated in a woman older than 75 with COVID-19, enrolled during active disease. V gene TRBV9 combines with J gene TRBJ2-5; 8 nucleotides agree with TRBD2. Sequencing input: peripheral blood. The DNA of the CDR3 is TGTGCCAGCAGCGTAGGACTAGCGATACAAGAGACCCAGTACTTC. Protein product: CASSVGLAIQETQYF.